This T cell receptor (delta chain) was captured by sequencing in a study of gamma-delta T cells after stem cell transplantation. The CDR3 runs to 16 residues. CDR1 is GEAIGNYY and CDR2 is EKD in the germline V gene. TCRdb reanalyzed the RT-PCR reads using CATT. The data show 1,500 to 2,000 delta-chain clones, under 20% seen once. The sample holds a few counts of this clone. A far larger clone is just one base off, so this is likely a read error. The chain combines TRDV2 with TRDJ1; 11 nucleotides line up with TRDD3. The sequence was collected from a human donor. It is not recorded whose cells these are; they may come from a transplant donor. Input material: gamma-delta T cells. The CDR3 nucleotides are TGTGCCTTTGACACCGTGGGACTGGGGGATAACGGTAAACTCATCTTT. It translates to CAFDTVGLGDNGKLIF.